This T cell receptor beta chain was documented in a study of blood T cell repertoires in COVID-19. Study details: The study drew acute and convalescent COVID-19 samples from the United States, Italy and Spain. The cDNA or gDNA used as material had been derived from T cells, B-cell-depleted T cells, or PBMCs.

In the authors' workflow: Using reference gene primer amplification, nucleated cell counts were estimated. Method: immunoSEQ multiplex PCR; TCRdb's copy keeps in-frame clones and lacks some. V and J calls plus clone size are reproduced from that table; the DNA served to infer D and trimming. The sample has over 200,000 clones; 81% are singletons. Clinical history reported by participants formed the basis on which cohorts were assigned. Germline values: CDR1 MDHEN, CDR2 SYDVKM. This CDR3 region has 14 residues. The ends were cut back, 2 bases at V and 9 bases at J, with 11 bases in the middle. The source is a woman aged 50 to 65 with acute COVID-19. Input material: PBMCs or T cells enriched from blood (not recorded which). The V and J genes are TRBV28 and TRBJ1-6, with D hard to call. The CDR3 nucleotides are TGTGCCAGCAGTTTAAGCCTTCGGGGTTCACCCCTCCACTTT. It codes for CASSLSLRGSPLHF.